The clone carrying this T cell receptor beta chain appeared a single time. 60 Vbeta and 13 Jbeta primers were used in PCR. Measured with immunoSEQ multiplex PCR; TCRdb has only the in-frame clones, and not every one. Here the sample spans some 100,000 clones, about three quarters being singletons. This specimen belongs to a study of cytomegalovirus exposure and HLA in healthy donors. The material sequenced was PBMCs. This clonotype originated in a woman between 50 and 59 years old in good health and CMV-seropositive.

The CDR3 region has the DNA TGTGCCTGGAGTGCGGAGGGAAGGCACGAGCAGTACTTC. Protein sequence: CAWSAEGRHEQYF. The V call is TRBV30, the J call TRBJ2-7, with a weak D call TRBD2 (6 bases). Germline-derived CDR1 and CDR2 are GTSNPN and SVGIG (reference sequence). CDR3 size: 13 residues. The V end was cut by 1 base, the J end by 5 bases, with 12 bases between.